The clone carrying this T cell receptor beta chain was counted between two and nine times. The data are from a study of T cells in Graves' hyperthyroidism and ophthalmopathy. V shed 6 bases and J 4 bases; nucleotides not matched to a gene: 11. The CDR3 sequence is 16 residues long. Germline V gives CDR1 KGHDR, CDR2 SFDVKD. Amplification of TCR beta CDR3 regions used RNA as the template. Initially, a first-round RT-PCR of the TCR CDR3 employed the HTBI primer set. TCRdb re-derived calls from the multiplex PCR reads in MiXCR, one entry per CDR3 protein. Among about 500,000 distinct CDR3 sequences listed, about 16% were seen once.

Input material: blood. The V call is TRBV24-1, the J call TRBJ2-1; 7 bases fit TRBD2. The TCR comes from a woman under 40 with Graves' ophthalmopathy. As DNA, the CDR3 is TGTGCCACCAGTCAAGAAACAGTTAGCGGGTACAATGAGCAGTTCTTC. Its translation: CATSQETVSGYNEQFF.